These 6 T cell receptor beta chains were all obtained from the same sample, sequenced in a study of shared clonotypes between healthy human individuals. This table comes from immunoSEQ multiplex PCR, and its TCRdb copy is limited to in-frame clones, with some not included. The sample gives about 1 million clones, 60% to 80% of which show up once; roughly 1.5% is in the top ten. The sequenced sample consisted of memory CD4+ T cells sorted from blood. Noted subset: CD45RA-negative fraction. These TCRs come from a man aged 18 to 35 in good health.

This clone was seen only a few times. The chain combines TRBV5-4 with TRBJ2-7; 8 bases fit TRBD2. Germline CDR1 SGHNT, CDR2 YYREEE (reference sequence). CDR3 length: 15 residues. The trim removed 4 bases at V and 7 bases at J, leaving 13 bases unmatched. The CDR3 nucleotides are TGTGCCAGCAGCGGAAGAGCGGGGGCACTAGGGGAGCAGTACTTC. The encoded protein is CASSGRAGALGEQYF.

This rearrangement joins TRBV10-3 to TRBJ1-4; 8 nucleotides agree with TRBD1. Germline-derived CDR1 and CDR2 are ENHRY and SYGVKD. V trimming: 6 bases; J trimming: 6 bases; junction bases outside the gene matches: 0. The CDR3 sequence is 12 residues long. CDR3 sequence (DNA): TGTGCCATCAGGGACAGGGATGAAAAACTGTTTTTT. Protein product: CAIRDRDEKLFF.

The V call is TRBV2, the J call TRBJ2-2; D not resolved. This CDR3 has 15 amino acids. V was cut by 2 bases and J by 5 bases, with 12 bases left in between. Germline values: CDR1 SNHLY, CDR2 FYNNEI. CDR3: CASSELIGPTGELFF. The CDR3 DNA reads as TGTGCCAGCAGTGAATTAATAGGGCCGACCGGGGAGCTGTTTTTT.

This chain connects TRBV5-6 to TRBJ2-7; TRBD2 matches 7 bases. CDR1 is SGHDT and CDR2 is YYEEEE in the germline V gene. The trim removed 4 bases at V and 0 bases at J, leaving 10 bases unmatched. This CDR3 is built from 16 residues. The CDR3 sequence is CASSPTRTSGSYEQYF. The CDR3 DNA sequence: TGTGCCAGCAGCCCCACCCGGACTAGTGGCTCCTACGAGCAGTACTTC.

CDR3: CASSLAGGAGYGYTF. DNA of the CDR3: TGTGCCAGCAGCTTGGCAGGGGGCGCCGGCTATGGCTACACCTTC. The rearrangement links TRBV5-5 to TRBJ1-2; 8 positions match TRBD1. The CDR3 is 15 residues long. Trimming removed 0 bases from V and 4 bases from J; junction bases left unmatched: 5. Germline values: CDR1 SGHKS, CDR2 YYEKEE (reference sequence).

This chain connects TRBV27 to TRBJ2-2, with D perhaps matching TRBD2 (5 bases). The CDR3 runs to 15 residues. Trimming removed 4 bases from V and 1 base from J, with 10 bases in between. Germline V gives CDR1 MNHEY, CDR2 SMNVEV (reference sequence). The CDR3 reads CASSSWEKNTGELFF. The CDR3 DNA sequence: TGTGCCAGCAGTTCCTGGGAGAAGAACACCGGGGAGCTGTTTTTT.